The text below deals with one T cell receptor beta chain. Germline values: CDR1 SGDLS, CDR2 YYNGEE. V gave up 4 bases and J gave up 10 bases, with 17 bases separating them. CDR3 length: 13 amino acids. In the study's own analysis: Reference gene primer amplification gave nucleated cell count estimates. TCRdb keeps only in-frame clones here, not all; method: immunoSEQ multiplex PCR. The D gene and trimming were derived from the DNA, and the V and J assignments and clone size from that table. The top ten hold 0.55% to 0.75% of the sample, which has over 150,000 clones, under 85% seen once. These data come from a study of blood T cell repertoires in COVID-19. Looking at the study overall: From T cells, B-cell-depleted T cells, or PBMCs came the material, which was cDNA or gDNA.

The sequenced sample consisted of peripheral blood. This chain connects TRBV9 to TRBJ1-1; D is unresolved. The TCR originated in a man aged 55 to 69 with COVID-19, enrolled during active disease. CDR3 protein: CASSSQPREGAFF. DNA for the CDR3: TGTGCCAGCAGCTCCCAGCCGAGGGAGGGAGCTTTCTTT.